Listed here are 14 T cell receptor beta chains from one sample, sequenced in a study of regulatory T cells in long-lasting Graves disease. The sample's time point: newly diagnosed GD, antithyroid drugs for less than 3 months. The authors made the TCR library using RNA they extracted from PBMCs. Construction of TCR beta libraries relied on iRepertoire HTBI primers and on Arm-PCR targeting CDR3 regions. One entry per CDR3 protein results from TCRdb running MiXCR on the multiplex PCR reads. This sample has 200,000 to 250,000 distinct CDR3 sequences, with 20% to 25% found just once. The sample was peripheral blood mononuclear cells (PBMCs), taken at new diagnosis, from a patient treated with antithyroid drugs. These TCRs come from a female donor with Graves disease.

This clonotype appeared many times. The chain combines TRBV2 with TRBJ2-5; unclear D gene. The V gene's germline CDR1 is SNHLY and CDR2 FYNNEI. V lost 7 bases and J lost 5, with 11 bases in between. The CDR3 has 12 amino acids. CDR3 sequence reads: CASKAVGETQYF. The CDR3 DNA sequence: TGTGCCAGCAAGGCGGTAGGGGAGACCCAGTACTTC. Complete variable domain (other parts from reference TRBV2 and TRBJ2-5): EPEVTQTPSHQVTQMGQEVILRCVPISNHLYFYWYRQILGQKVEFLVSFYNNEISEKSEIFDDQFSVERPDGSNFTLKIRSTKLEDSAMYFCASKAVGETQYFGPGTRLLVL.

At least ten counts were recorded for this clonotype. The V gene is TRBV7-3, the J gene TRBJ2-5, with D possibly matching TRBD2 (6 bases). Germline-derived CDR1 and CDR2 are SGHTA and FQGTGA. V shed 1 base and J shed 2 bases, with 8 bases lying between them. The CDR3 has 14 amino acids. The CDR3 sequence is CASSLMGGQETQYF. CDR3 sequence (DNA): TGTGCCAGCAGCTTAATGGGAGGACAAGAGACCCAGTACTTC.

This clonotype appeared a few times. This sequence joins TRBV30 and TRBJ1-3; D possibly corresponds to TRBD1 (6 bases). This CDR3 spans 15 amino acids. Trimming stripped 0 bases from V and 0 bases from J, with 9 bases between. The germline V gene has CDR1 GTSNPN and CDR2 SVGIG (reference sequence). The CDR3 protein is CAWSVGGASGNTIYF. The CDR3 region has the DNA TGTGCCTGGAGTGTGGGGGGGGCCTCTGGAAACACCATATATTTT.

This clonotype was seen a few times. V is TRBV5-4 and J is TRBJ2-6, with 7 bases identical to TRBD1. J was trimmed by 2 bases and V by 3 bases; bases with no gene match: 8. This CDR3 comprises 17 residues. Germline V gene sequence: CDR1 SGHNT, CDR2 YYREEE (reference sequence). The CDR3 region has the DNA TGTGCCAGCAGCTATAAAAATACAGGGGCTGGGGCCAACGTCCTGACTTTC. Translation gives CASSYKNTGAGANVLTF.

V gene TRBV6-2 or TRBV6-3 combines with J gene TRBJ2-3; TRBD2 matches at 10 bases. The CDR3 is 11 amino acids. V trimming: 8 bases; J trimming: 15 bases; junction bases outside the gene matches: 8. Germline loops: CDR1 MNHEY, CDR2 SVGEGT. CDR3 sequence: CASGLLAGVYF. CDR3 coding DNA: TGTGCCAGCGGACTTCTAGCGGGGGTTTATTTT.

This clonotype was seen at least ten times. The chain recombines TRBV11-2 with TRBJ2-7; the D gene could be TRBD1 or TRBD2 (5 bases each). In germline, CDR1 is SGHAT, CDR2 FQNNGV. Trimming took 2 bases from V and 4 from J, leaving 9 bases between them. CDR3 length: 13 residues. The CDR3 DNA sequence: TGTGCCAGCAGCTTACGGGGACCTTACGAGCAGTACTTC. This codes for CASSLRGPYEQYF.

Of note for this clonotype: At one of its ends the junction is not consistent with the germline gene, which may arise from a read error. The genes are TRBV11-2 and TRBJ2-3, with 10 bases matching TRBD1. The CDR3 has 15 residues. Germline-derived CDR1 and CDR2 are SGHAT and FQNNGV. The DNA for the CDR3 is TGCGCCAGCAGCCAAGGGGACAGGGGAACAGATACGCAGTATTTT. Residues: CASSQGDRGTDTQYF.

In this sample, this clonotype turned up many times. The DNA of the CDR3 is TGCGCCAGCAGCCCGGGACTAGTGGAGACCCAGTACTTC. This sequence encodes CASSPGLVETQYF. This rearrangement joins TRBV4-3 to TRBJ2-5, with 8 bases aligning to TRBD2. The CDR3 runs 13 residues. Germline values: CDR1 LGHNA, CDR2 YSLEER. J lost 5 bases, V lost 4 bases, and 3 bases had no gene match.

J is TRBJ2-7 and V is TRBV5-1, with 11 bases lining up with TRBD2. Trimming cost V 6 bases and J 7 bases; bases outside gene matches: 9. The length of the CDR3 is 14 residues. The germline gives CDR1 SGHRS, CDR2 YFSETQ. The CDR3 region is CASKLAGVYNEQYF. In DNA, the CDR3 is TGCGCCAGCAAACTAGCGGGGGTCTACAATGAGCAGTACTTC. Full variable domain (missing parts from reference TRBV5-1 and TRBJ2-7): KAGVTQTPRYLIKTRGQQVTLSCSPISGHRSVSWYQQTPGQGLQFLFEYFSETQRNKGNFPGRFSGRQFSNSRSEMNVSTLELGDSALYLCASKLAGVYNEQYFGPGTRLTVT.

The genes are TRBV4-3 and TRBJ1-1; D not certain. The CDR3 is made up of 15 amino acids. CDR1 is LGHNA and CDR2 is YSLEER in the germline V gene. The V end lost 0 bases, the J end lost 10 bases, and 18 bases lay between the germline ends. The CDR3 coding sequence is TGCGCCAGCAGCCAAGATCGTACAGCTGGTATTTCAGCTTTCTTT. It yields the protein CASSQDRTAGISAFF.

This clonotype was detected many times. The genes are TRBV15 and TRBJ1-6; D gene unclear. The CDR3 length is 15 residues. V gave up 2 bases and J gave up 6 bases, with 11 bases separating them. Germline V gene data show CDR1 as LNHNV and CDR2 as YYDKDF (reference sequence). Here the CDR3 reads CATSRSLGGNSPLHF. CDR3 nucleotide sequence: TGTGCCACCAGCAGATCCTTAGGCGGTAATTCACCCCTCCACTTT. The entire variable domain, with the rest obtained from reference TRBV15 and TRBJ1-6, is as follows: DAMVIQNPRYQVTQFGKPVTLSCSQTLNHNVMYWYQQKSSQAPKLLFHYYDKDFNNEADTPDNFQSRRPNTSFCFLDIRSPGLGDTAMYLCATSRSLGGNSPLHFGNGTRLTVT.

In this sample, this clonotype turned up many times. The V call is TRBV20-1, the J call TRBJ2-7, with D perhaps TRBD1 (5 bases). The CDR3 is 13 amino acids. Germline CDR1 is DFQATT and CDR2 is SNEGSKA (reference sequence). Trimming took off 2 bases at V and 3 bases at J, with 11 bases between the two ends. DNA for the CDR3: TGCAGTGCTAGAATGGACATCCTCTACGAGCAGTACTTC. Protein: CSARMDILYEQYF.

The chain has TRBV10-1 and TRBJ2-3; 7 positions agree with TRBD2. The V gene's germline CDR1 is WNHNN and CDR2 SYGVQD (reference sequence). The CDR3 runs 15 residues. Germline trimming cut 2 bases from V and 0 bases from J; bases unmatched to any gene: 2. CDR3 sequence: CASSEAGVSTDTQYF. CDR3 in DNA: TGCGCCAGCAGTGAGGCGGGGGTTAGCACAGATACGCAGTATTTT.

This clonotype was observed at least ten times. The chain has TRBV5-6 and TRBJ1-1; D is ambiguous. This CDR3 is built from 14 residues. Deletions cut 0 bases from V and 8 bases from J, with 14 bases between. Germline CDR1 and CDR2: SGHDT and YYEEEE. CDR3 amino acids: CASSLVAGRSEAFF. As DNA, the CDR3 is TGTGCCAGCAGCTTGGTGGCAGGCCGGTCCGAAGCTTTCTTT.